The TCR beta chain under discussion was sequenced for a study of response to subunit inactivated influenza vaccine (dated 2018 in TCRdb). For the wider study: Deep quantitative profiling of the T cell receptor repertoire was used in the study to follow responses to a trivalent subunit inactivated influenza vaccine.

As regards this clonotype: Its target antigen remains unknown. It has no much larger one-base neighbor in the sample; base qualities were not kept.

Library prep was done by RT-PCR. Sequencing took place on an Illumina HiSeq 2500. Starting from the raw public reads, TCRdb applied fastp trimming at Q25, assembled clones with MiXCR and retained in-frame beta chains. Every entry covers one CDR3 protein and lists the most common genes and DNA from its rows. This sample comprises around 650,000 distinct CDR3 sequences, more than 15% of them detected only once. The ten largest clones capture approximately 10% of the sample. The study at large found these results: The authors proposed that each seasonal influenza vaccination may bring in only a limited number of new T cells.

The V end loses 2 bases and the J end loses 4 bases, and a stretch of 11 bases separates them. CDR1 and CDR2 were assigned from the germline V gene (reference sequence) as SEHNR and FQNEAQ. There are 15 amino acids in the CDR3, from cysteine to phenylalanine inclusive. Only CDR3 DNA remains: 45 bases, in frame from the first base. The sequence derives from a man aged 45 to 65 who received an inactivated influenza vaccine. Donor details come from another sample of the same person, matched by shared clones. The sequenced sample was PBMCs from blood, obtained 11 to 12 days after vaccination. The receptor chain draws on TRBV7-9 and TRBJ1-4; a tentative D call is TRBD1 (5 bases match). CDR3 sequence: CASSLPAGSNEKLFF. The DNA is as follows: TGTGCCAGCAGCTTACCGGCAGGGAGTAATGAAAAACTGTTTTTT.